This T cell receptor beta chain came from a study of T cell responses to AZD1222 COVID-19 vaccine. Findings and limits, study-wide: Reportedly, nearly half the spike-specific TCRs target unmutated variant regions. Sampling captured repertoires only after the peak T cell response. Distributed over spike, vaccine-associated CD4 TCRs predominated at 160-218 and 743-854. Spike-specific TCRs gained breadth and depth after people received two AZD1222 doses.

The germline CDR1 and CDR2 sequences are LNHDA and SQIVND (reference sequence). The CDR3 loop spans 17 amino acids. J lost 1 base, V lost 4 bases, and 4 bases had no gene match. Regarding this clone: Antigen: not known.

Repertoires were generated with immunoSEQ multiplex PCR, while TCRdb's copy carries only in-frame clones and drops some. The sample includes some 170,000 clones, 85% to 90% of them seen just once. The sequencing here drew on peripheral blood, taken 28 days after the second dose of the MenACWY control vaccine. The chain links TRBV19 to TRBJ2-6, with TRBD1 matching over 10 bases. This clonotype was sampled from an adult who received the MenACWY meningococcal vaccine as a control. The CDR3 coding sequence is TGTGCCAGTAGTAAGGACAGGGGGGTGTCTGGGGCCAACGTCCTGACTTTC. As protein: CASSKDRGVSGANVLTF.